Presented here are 21 T cell receptor beta chains from one specimen sequenced in a study of T cells in tuberculosis. Cells were sorted from thawed PBMC rested overnight and stained with GMM-loaded CD1B tetramer, viability dye and anti-CD3. The lipid loaded on the CD1B tetramers was C32 glucose monomycolate from Rhodococcus equi. Data came from immunoSEQ multiplex PCR; TCRdb stores just in-frame clones and leaves some out. The top ten clones hold approximately 1.9% of a sample with approximately 100,000 clones, about nine tenths of them seen once. Material: CD1b-GMM tetramer-negative cells sorted from PBMCs. The source is an adult woman with latent tuberculosis.

The chain uses TRBV7-8 and TRBJ2-2; 9 nucleotides match TRBD2. Germline V gives CDR1 SGHVS, CDR2 FQNEAQ. The CDR3 contains 19 residues. After removal of 5 bases from V and 7 bases from J, the junction contained 20 bases not matched to a gene. CDR3 sequence reads: CASSPFRDPGGGAFGELFF. Written as DNA, the CDR3 is TGTGCCAGCAGCCCGTTTAGAGACCCGGGCGGGGGGGCTTTCGGGGAGCTGTTTTTT.

The chain employs TRBV18 and TRBJ2-3; 7 bases are shared with TRBD2. CDR1 and CDR2 from the germline V gene are KGHSH and LQKENI. This CDR3 is built from 14 residues. Trimming cost V 3 bases and J 1 base; bases outside gene matches: 1. CDR3 nucleotides: TGTGCCAGCTCACCGGGGGGGGGCACAGATACGCAGTATTTT. Protein sequence: CASSPGGGTDTQYF.

The V gene is TRBV5-8, the J gene TRBJ2-5, with a tentative D call TRBD2 (6 bases). Trimming left V 3 bases short and J 1 base short, with 10 bases between. The CDR3 is made up of 14 amino acids. Germline loops: CDR1 SGHTS, CDR2 YDEGEE. The CDR3: CASSSPGLQETQYF. The CDR3 coding sequence is TGTGCCAGCAGCTCGCCGGGACTCCAAGAGACCCAGTACTTC.

The rearrangement uses TRBV6-1 and TRBJ2-4, with 7 positions matching TRBD1. Germline-derived CDR1 and CDR2 are MNHNS and SASEGT. This CDR3 is built from 11 residues. The V segment lost 6 bases and the J segment 13 bases; nucleotides outside the gene matches: 6. The CDR3 spells CASRLGGIQYF. The CDR3 region has the DNA TGTGCCAGCAGGCTAGGGGGCATACAGTACTTC.

This chain links TRBV6-5 with TRBJ1-5; D might be TRBD1 (5 bases). CDR3 length: 14 residues. Trimming pared 7 bases from V and 3 bases from J, leaving 13 bases between. Germline values: CDR1 MNHEY, CDR2 SVGAGI. CDR3 residues: CASTVDSYNQPQHF. In nucleotides, the CDR3 is TGTGCCAGCACCGTCGACAGCTACAATCAGCCCCAGCATTTT.

The chain uses TRBV19 and TRBJ1-4, with 11 bases matching TRBD1. Germline CDR1 and CDR2: LNHDA and SQIVND (reference sequence). The CDR3 extends over 15 amino acids. V was pared by 6 bases and J by 7 bases, with 7 bases of the junction left unmatched. The CDR3 region is CASSKRTGGVEKLFF. CDR3 in DNA: TGTGCCAGTAGCAAAAGGACAGGGGGCGTTGAAAAACTGTTTTTT.

V is TRBV29-1 and J is TRBJ2-3, with TRBD1 matching over 8 bases. Germline loops: CDR1 SQVTM, CDR2 ANQGSEA. CDR3 length: 13 amino acids. V lost 6 bases, J lost 5 bases, and 7 bases stayed unmatched. The CDR3 DNA is TGCAGCGTCGCAGGGGGCGCGGGAGATACGCAGTATTTT. This sequence encodes CSVAGGAGDTQYF.

This clone came up once. The gene calls are TRBV5-1 and TRBJ2-1; 10 nucleotides align to TRBD1. Germline values: CDR1 SGHRS, CDR2 YFSETQ. V lost 2 bases and J lost 5; bases outside the gene matches: 7. CDR3 length: 16 amino acids. The CDR3 bases are TGCGCCAGCAGCTTACAGACAGGGGGCCTCGACAATGAGCAGTTCTTC. Protein sequence: CASSLQTGGLDNEQFF.

The chain couples TRBV6-5 to TRBJ1-4, with 7 positions matching TRBD1. The CDR3 contains 16 residues. Germline-derived CDR1 and CDR2 are MNHEY and SVGAGI. Germline trimming cut 2 bases from V and 7 bases from J; bases unmatched to any gene: 10. Here the CDR3 reads CASSYRQGDGREKLFF. The CDR3 DNA reads as TGTGCCAGCAGTTACCGGCAGGGGGACGGACGTGAAAAACTGTTTTTT.

The chain combines TRBV5-1 with TRBJ1-4; possibly TRBD1 for D (5 bases). Trimming cost V 2 bases and J 6 bases, with 14 bases left between them. Germline loops: CDR1 SGHRS, CDR2 YFSETQ. The CDR3 totals 15 residues. CDR3 sequence (DNA): TGCGCCAGCAGCTTCCAGGAGGGGAACTATGAAAAACTGTTTTTT. Translation gives CASSFQEGNYEKLFF. Combining the CDR3 with reference TRBV5-1 and TRBJ1-4 gives the whole variable domain KAGVTQTPRYLIKTRGQQVTLSCSPISGHRSVSWYQQTPGQGLQFLFEYFSETQRNKGNFPGRFSGRQFSNSRSEMNVSTLELGDSALYLCASSFQEGNYEKLFFGSGTQLSVL.

This sequence joins TRBV11-2 and TRBJ1-3, with 9 positions matching TRBD1. The CDR3 loop spans 17 amino acids. The junction had 8 bases not matched to a gene; V was cut back by 1 base and J by 4 bases. The germline V gene encodes CDR1 SGHAT and CDR2 FQNNGV. CDR3 in amino acids: CASSLGQQGARGNTIYF. The CDR3, as DNA: TGTGCCAGCAGCTTAGGGCAACAGGGGGCAAGAGGAAACACCATATATTTT.

This clone was recorded once. The chain employs TRBV7-8 and TRBJ1-2, with D uncertain. The CDR3 has 17 amino acids. The V end lost 2 bases, the J end lost 4 bases, and 20 bases lay between the germline ends. Germline CDR1 reads SGHVS; CDR2 reads FQNEAQ. The CDR3 spells CASSLSRSPGVGYGYTF. The CDR3 region has the DNA TGTGCCAGCAGCTTATCTAGGTCTCCCGGGGTAGGCTATGGCTACACCTTC.

The J gene is TRBJ1-4, the V gene TRBV7-9; no firm D call. Looked up from germline, CDR1 is SEHNR and CDR2 is FQNEAQ (reference sequence). There are 15 residues in the CDR3. Trimming pared 5 bases from V and 4 bases from J, leaving 14 bases between. This CDR3 reads CASSRYTSDNEKLFF. The CDR3 nucleotides are TGTGCCAGCAGCCGTTATACCAGCGATAATGAAAAACTGTTTTTT.

This clone was picked up one time. The chain uses TRBV19 and TRBJ2-1, with 7 bases aligning to TRBD1. CDR3 length: 15 residues. Germline CDR1 LNHDA, CDR2 SQIVND (reference sequence). The J segment lost 2 bases and the V segment lost 3 bases, leaving 4 bases of the junction unmatched. DNA of the CDR3: TGTGCCAGTAGTATCCCCCAGGGGGCCTACAATGAGCAGTTCTTC. Encoded protein: CASSIPQGAYNEQFF.

This chain links TRBV6-1 with TRBJ2-7; D gene uncertain. V lost 6 bases and J lost 3, with 9 bases in between. This CDR3 is 12 amino acids long. The germline V gene has CDR1 MNHNS and CDR2 SASEGT. DNA of the CDR3: TGTGCCAGCAGAACTTATTTCTACGAGCAGTACTTC. It encodes CASRTYFYEQYF.

V gene TRBV7-2 combines with J gene TRBJ2-7; 8 positions agree with TRBD2. Per germline, CDR1 SGHTA and CDR2 FQGNSA. J was trimmed by 3 bases and V by 0 bases; bases with no gene match: 4. CDR3 length: 15 amino acids. CDR3 DNA sequence: TGTGCCAGCAGCTTAGCGGCGGGAGGTTACTACGAGCAGTACGTC. Its protein is CASSLAAGGYYEQYV.

The CDR3 loop is CASSLEALGTDTQYF. CDR3 sequence (DNA): TGTGCCAGCAGCTTAGAAGCCCTTGGCACAGATACGCAGTATTTT. The chain couples TRBV11-2 to TRBJ2-3; no reliable D call. The CDR3 is 15 residues long. The V end lost 0 bases, the J end lost 1 base, and 8 bases lay between the germline ends. CDR1 is SGHAT, CDR2 FQNNGV, per germline.

The genes are TRBV9 and TRBJ2-3; D ambiguous. Trimming removed 0 bases at V and 4 bases at J, with 6 bases between. The CDR3 has 13 amino acids. The germline gives CDR1 SGDLS, CDR2 YYNGEE. The CDR3: CASSVVPSDTQYF. The DNA of the CDR3 is TGTGCCAGCAGCGTAGTCCCATCAGATACGCAGTATTTT.

V and J are TRBV30 and TRBJ1-1; D ambiguous. The V gene's germline CDR1 is GTSNPN and CDR2 SVGIG (reference sequence). The CDR3 spans 13 residues. V lost 1 base to trimming and J lost 0 bases, with 6 bases between them. The CDR3, as DNA: TGTGCCTGGAGTGACGGGGTGAACACTGAAGCTTTCTTT. Protein sequence: CAWSDGVNTEAFF.

The chain recombines TRBV5-4 with TRBJ2-6, with TRBD1 as a possible D gene (6 bases). CDR1 is SGHNT and CDR2 is YYREEE in the germline V gene (reference sequence). Trimming took off 4 bases at V and 1 base at J, with 12 bases between the two ends. The CDR3 has 16 amino acids. Written as DNA, the CDR3 is TGTGCCAGCAGCCCGCCAGGGGTTTCTGGGGCCAACGTCCTGACTTTC. Encoded protein: CASSPPGVSGANVLTF.

This chain connects TRBV5-6 to TRBJ2-7; the D gene is possibly TRBD1 (5 bases). The CDR3 has 11 residues. The V and J ends lost 3 bases and 4 bases respectively, with 5 bases between them. CDR1 SGHDT and CDR2 YYEEEE come from the germline V gene. The CDR3: CASSYRYEQYF. CDR3 nucleotide sequence: TGTGCCAGCAGCTACAGGTACGAGCAGTACTTC.